This is a list of T cell receptor beta chains from one sample in a study of T cell changes during pregnancy in multiple sclerosis. TCRdb's table, derived via immunoSEQ multiplex PCR, lists solely in-frame clones and lacks some. The sample records 65,000 to 90,000 clones, approximately 91% being singletons. The specimen was PBMCs, collected in the first trimester of pregnancy. The receptor set was obtained from a female donor in good health, serving as a control in a pregnancy study. Some clones in this sample may be carry-over from other donors' samples. Both conserved end residues are part of each CDR3. Fields, in order: V gene, J gene, clone size, D gene, CDR3 DNA, CDR3 protein. A D gene is named only where the DNA matches it firmly. A clone size is listed for some rows: how often the clone was seen (once, few, many), or a class if it is expanded.

>TRBV28|TRBJ2-1|NA|TRBD2
TGTGCCAGCAGTTCCCGGACTAGCGGGAGCTACAATGAGCAGTTCTTC
CASSSRTSGSYNEQFF
>TRBV4-1|TRBJ1-4|NA|TRBD1
TGCGCCAGCAGCCACGTCCAGGGGGCGGGAGGGGAAAAACTGTTTTTT
CASSHVQGAGGEKLFF
>TRBV5-3|TRBJ2-2|NA|NA
TGTGCCAGAAGCTTGAAGAGGCTTCGGGACACCGGGGAGCTGTTTTTT
CARSLKRLRDTGELFF
>TRBV28|TRBJ1-5|NA|NA
TGTGCCAGCAGTTTGCCCAGATATAGCAATCAGCCCCAGCATTTT
CASSLPRYSNQPQHF
>TRBV7-2|TRBJ2-7|NA|NA
TGTGCCAGCACCGACGTCCTGGCGGGACTCTACGAGCAGTACTTC
CASTDVLAGLYEQYF
>TRBV2|TRBJ1-1|NA|NA
TGTGCCAGCAGTGTTGTCTTACAGGACGATCCGTACACTGAAGCTTTCTTT
CASSVVLQDDPYTEAFF
>TRBV27|TRBJ2-1|NA|TRBD2
TGTGCCAGCAGTTTCCCCACTAGCGGGAGCGATGAGCAGTTCTTC
CASSFPTSGSDEQFF
>TRBV27|TRBJ2-3|NA|NA
TGTGCCAGCAGTCCATGGGGGGCGGGGGAGAGCACAGATACGCAGTATTTT
CASSPWGAGESTDTQYF
>TRBV10-3|TRBJ1-5|NA|NA
TGTGCCATCAGTGACCTCAGGGGCAGCAATCAGCCCCAGCATTTT
CAISDLRGSNQPQHF
>TRBV7-2|TRBJ2-3|NA|TRBD1
TGTGCCAGCAGCTTACCGGGACAGGTATCGGGTACGCAGTATTTT
CASSLPGQVSGTQYF
>TRBV25-1|TRBJ2-3|NA|TRBD2
TGTGCCACCGCTATAGCGGGGAACACAGATACGCAGTATTTT
CATAIAGNTDTQYF
>TRBV13|TRBJ2-1|few|TRBD1
TGTGCCAGCAGCCGGACCAGGGGGTACTACAATGAGCAGTTCTTC
CASSRTRGYYNEQFF
>TRBV29-1|TRBJ2-7|NA|TRBD1
TGCAGCGTTGAAGAGACCCGGACAGGGGCCTCCTACGAGCAGTACTTC
CSVEETRTGASYEQYF
>TRBV27|TRBJ1-2|NA|TRBD1
TGTGCCAGCAGTATGGGGACAGGGAACTATGGCTACACCTTC
CASSMGTGNYGYTF
>TRBV15|TRBJ1-5|NA|TRBD1
TGTGCCACCAGCACTGGTTCGACAGGGGGTCGCAATCAGCCCCAGCATTTT
CATSTGSTGGRNQPQHF
>TRBV29-1|TRBJ2-2|once|NA
TGCAGCGTTGAGAGGAACACCGGGGAGCTGTTTTTT
CSVERNTGELFF
>TRBV12-5|TRBJ2-2|NA|TRBD2
TGTGCTAGTGGTTTGGTACTAGCGGGAATCACCGGGGAGCTGTTTTTT
CASGLVLAGITGELFF
>TRBV15|TRBJ2-1|NA|TRBD1
TGTGCCACCACCGGGACAGGGGGATACAATGAGCAGTTCTTC
CATTGTGGYNEQFF
>TRBV28|TRBJ1-3|NA|NA
TGTGCCAGCAGTTTTGGACTTCACTCTGGAAACACCATATATTTT
CASSFGLHSGNTIYF
>TRBV7-2|TRBJ2-5|NA|TRBD2
TGTGCCAGCAGCCGCACTAGCGGGGGAGAGACCCAGTACTTC
CASSRTSGGETQYF
>TRBV2|TRBJ2-2|once|TRBD1
TGTGCCAGCAGTCCCCCCCCCGGACAGGGGCCTCTGTTTTTT
CASSPPPGQGPLFF
>TRBV14|TRBJ1-3|NA|NA
TGTGCCAGCAGCCAAGTGACGCCTTGGGGGGAAGTACTCTCTGGAAACACCATATATTTT
CASSQVTPWGEVLSGNTIYF
>TRBV12-5|TRBJ1-3|NA|NA
TGTGCTAGTGGTTCCTCCGGGACGGGGACTTCCACCATATATTTT
CASGSSGTGTSTIYF
>TRBV27|TRBJ2-7|NA|TRBD2
TGTGCCAGCAGCCCCCTTAGCGGGAGTCTTGGGGGGGAGCAGTACTTC
CASSPLSGSLGGEQYF
>TRBV28|TRBJ1-1|NA|NA
TGTGCCAGCAGTACCCGACAGTACACTGAAGCTTTCTTT
CASSTRQYTEAFF
>TRBV5-1|TRBJ2-1|NA|NA
TGCGCCAGCAGCTTCGGTACCTACCGTGAGCAGTTCTTC
CASSFGTYREQFF
>TRBV6-4|TRBJ2-1|NA|TRBD2
TGTGCCAGCAGTGAGGGGACTAGCGGAGACAATGAGCAGTTCTTC
CASSEGTSGDNEQFF
>TRBV11-2|TRBJ2-1|NA|TRBD2
TGTGCCAGCAGCTTAGTGAGTAGCGGGAGTTACAATGAGCAGTTCTTC
CASSLVSSGSYNEQFF
>TRBV28|TRBJ2-6|NA|TRBD1
TGTGCCAGCAGTCGGAGGGGACAGGGCTCTGGGGCCAACGTCCTGACTTTC
CASSRRGQGSGANVLTF
>TRBV19|TRBJ1-5|NA|NA
TGTGCCAGTACCGGGAGCAATCAGCCCCAGCATTTT
CASTGSNQPQHF
>TRBV5-1|TRBJ2-2|NA|TRBD1
TGCGCCAGCAGCCAGACAGGGGACACCGGGGAGCTGTTTTTT
CASSQTGDTGELFF
>TRBV10-3|TRBJ2-2|NA|TRBD2
TGTGCCATCAGTGAGGCGGGAGCGGCGAACACCGGGGAGCTGTTTTTT
CAISEAGAANTGELFF